This TCR beta chain was found in a study of cytomegalovirus exposure and HLA in healthy donors. Findings and limits, study-wide: HLA alleles were associated with roughly 17,000 TCR beta sequences in a later analysis at 0.05 false discovery rate. CMV serostatus alone was available as immune exposure information. TCR beta chain V- and J-gene trimming was linked, in a later analysis, to a missense variant in DCLRE1C.

Both 60 Vbeta primers and 13 Jbeta primers went into the PCR. Produced via immunoSEQ multiplex PCR; TCRdb's table is partial and in-frame only. The table for this sample gives under 85,000 clones. On this clone itself: The antigen is undetermined.

The CDR3 has 12 amino acids. Trimming took 8 bases from V and 0 from J, leaving 7 bases between them. CDR1 is SEHNR and CDR2 is FQNEAQ in the germline V gene (reference sequence). Sequencing used PBMCs. V gene TRBV7-9 combines with J gene TRBJ1-1, with D unclear. The source of this sequence is a boy aged 10-17 years in good health and CMV-seronegative. In DNA, the CDR3 is TGTGCCAGCCCCCGAGTGAACACTGAAGCTTTCTTT. It specifies CASPRVNTEAFF.